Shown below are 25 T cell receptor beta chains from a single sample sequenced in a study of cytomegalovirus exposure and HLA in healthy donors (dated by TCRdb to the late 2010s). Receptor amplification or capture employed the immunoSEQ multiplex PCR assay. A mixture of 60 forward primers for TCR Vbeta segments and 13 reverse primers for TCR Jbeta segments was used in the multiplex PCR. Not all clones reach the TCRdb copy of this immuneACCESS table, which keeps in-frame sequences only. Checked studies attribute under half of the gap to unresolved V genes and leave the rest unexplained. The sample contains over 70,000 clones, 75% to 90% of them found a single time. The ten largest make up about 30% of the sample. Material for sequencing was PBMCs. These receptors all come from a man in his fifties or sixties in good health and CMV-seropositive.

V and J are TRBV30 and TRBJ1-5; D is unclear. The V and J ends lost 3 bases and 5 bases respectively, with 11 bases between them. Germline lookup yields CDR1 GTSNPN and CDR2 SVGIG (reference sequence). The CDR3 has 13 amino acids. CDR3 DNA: TGTGCCTGGAGAGAGTCCTTAGATCAGCCCCAGCATTTT. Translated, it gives CAWRESLDQPQHF. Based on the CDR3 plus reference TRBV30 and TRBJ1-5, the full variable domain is SQTIHQWPATLVQPVGSPLSLECTVEGTSNPNLYWYRQAAGRGLQLLFYSVGIGQISSEVPQNLSASRPQDRQFILSSKKLLLSDSGFYLCAWRESLDQPQHFGDGTRLSIL.

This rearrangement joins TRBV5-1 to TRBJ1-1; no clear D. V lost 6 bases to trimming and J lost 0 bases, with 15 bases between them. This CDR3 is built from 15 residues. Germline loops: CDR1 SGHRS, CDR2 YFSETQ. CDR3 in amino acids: CASNSEAVMNTEAFF. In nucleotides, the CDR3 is TGCGCCAGCAACTCTGAGGCAGTCATGAACACTGAAGCTTTCTTT.

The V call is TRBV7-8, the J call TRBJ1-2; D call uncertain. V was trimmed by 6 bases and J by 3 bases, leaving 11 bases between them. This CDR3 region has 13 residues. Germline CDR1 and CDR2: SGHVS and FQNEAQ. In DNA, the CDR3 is TGTGCCAGCAGTCCTGTACGGGACTATGGCTACACCTTC. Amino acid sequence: CASSPVRDYGYTF. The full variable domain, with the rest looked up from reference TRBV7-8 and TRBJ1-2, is GAGVSQSPRYKVAKRGQDVALRCDPISGHVSLFWYQQALGQGPEFLTYFQNEAQLDKSGLPSDRFFAERPEGSVSTLKIQRTQQEDSAVYLCASSPVRDYGYTFGSGTRLTVV.

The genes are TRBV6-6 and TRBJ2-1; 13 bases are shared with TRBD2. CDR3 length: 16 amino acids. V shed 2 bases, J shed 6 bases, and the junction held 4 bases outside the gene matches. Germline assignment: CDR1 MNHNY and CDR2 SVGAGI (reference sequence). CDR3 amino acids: CASSYTWTSGSNEQFF. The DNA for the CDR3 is TGTGCCAGCAGTTACACTTGGACTAGCGGGAGCAATGAGCAGTTCTTC.

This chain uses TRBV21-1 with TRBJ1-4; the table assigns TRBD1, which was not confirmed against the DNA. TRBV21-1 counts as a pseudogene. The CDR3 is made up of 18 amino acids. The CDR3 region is CASSQDRDRPPRDEKLFF. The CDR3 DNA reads TGTGCCAGCAGCCAAGACCGGGACAGGCCCCCCCGGGATGAAAAACTGTTTTTT.

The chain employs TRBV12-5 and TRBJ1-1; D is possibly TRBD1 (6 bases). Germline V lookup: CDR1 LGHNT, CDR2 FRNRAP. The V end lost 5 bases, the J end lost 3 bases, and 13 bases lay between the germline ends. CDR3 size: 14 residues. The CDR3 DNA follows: TGTGCTAGTGGTATATCAGGGGTGGACACTGAAGCTTTCTTT. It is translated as CASGISGVDTEAFF.

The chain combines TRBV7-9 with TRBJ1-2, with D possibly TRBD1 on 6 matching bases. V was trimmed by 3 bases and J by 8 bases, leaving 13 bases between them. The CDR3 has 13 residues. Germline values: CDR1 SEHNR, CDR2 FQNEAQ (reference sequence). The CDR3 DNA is TGTGCCAGCAGCTTGGCGGGGGGCTGGGGCTACACCTTC. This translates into CASSLAGGWGYTF. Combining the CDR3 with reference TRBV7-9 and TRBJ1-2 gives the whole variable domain DTGVSQNPRHKITKRGQNVTFRCDPISEHNRLYWYRQTLGQGPEFLTYFQNEAQLEKSRLLSDRFSAERPKGSFSTLEIQRTEQGDSAMYLCASSLAGGWGYTFGSGTRLTVV.

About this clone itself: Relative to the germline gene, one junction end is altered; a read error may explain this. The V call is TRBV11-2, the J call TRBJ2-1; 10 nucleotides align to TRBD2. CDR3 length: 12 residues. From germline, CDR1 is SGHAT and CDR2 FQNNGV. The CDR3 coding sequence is TGTGCCAGCAACCTAGCGGGAGCCCCCGAGATCTTC. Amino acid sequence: CASNLAGAPEIF.

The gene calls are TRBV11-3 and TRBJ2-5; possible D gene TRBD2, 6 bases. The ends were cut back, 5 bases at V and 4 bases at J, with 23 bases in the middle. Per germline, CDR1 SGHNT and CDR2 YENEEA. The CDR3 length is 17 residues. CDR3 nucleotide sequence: TGTGCCAGCAGCGCGCGCAGTAGCGGAGGATGGGGAGAGACCCAGTACTTC. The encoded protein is CASSARSSGGWGETQYF.

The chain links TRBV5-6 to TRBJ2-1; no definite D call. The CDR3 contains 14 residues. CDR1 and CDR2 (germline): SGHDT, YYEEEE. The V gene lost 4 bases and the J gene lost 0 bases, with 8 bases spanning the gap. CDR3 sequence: CASSTAASYNEQFF. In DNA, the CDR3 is TGTGCCAGCAGCACGGCGGCCTCCTACAATGAGCAGTTCTTC. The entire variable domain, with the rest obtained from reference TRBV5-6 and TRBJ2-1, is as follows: DAGVTQSPTHLIKTRGQQVTLRCSPKSGHDTVSWYQQALGQGPQFIFQYYEEEERQRGNFPDRFSGHQFPNYSSELNVNALLLGDSALYLCASSTAASYNEQFFGPGTRLTVL.

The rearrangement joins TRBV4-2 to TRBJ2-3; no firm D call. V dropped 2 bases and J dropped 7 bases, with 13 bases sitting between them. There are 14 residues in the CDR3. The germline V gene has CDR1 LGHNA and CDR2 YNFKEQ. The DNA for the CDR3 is TGTGCCAGCAGCCAATTCAGGTCTGGCAATACGCAGTATTTT. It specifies CASSQFRSGNTQYF.

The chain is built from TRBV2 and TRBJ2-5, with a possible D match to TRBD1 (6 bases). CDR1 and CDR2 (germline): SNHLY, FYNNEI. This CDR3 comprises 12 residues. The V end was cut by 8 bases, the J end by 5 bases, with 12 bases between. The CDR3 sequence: CASYRVGETQYF. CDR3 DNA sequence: TGTGCCAGCTACAGGGTGGGTGAGACCCAGTACTTC.

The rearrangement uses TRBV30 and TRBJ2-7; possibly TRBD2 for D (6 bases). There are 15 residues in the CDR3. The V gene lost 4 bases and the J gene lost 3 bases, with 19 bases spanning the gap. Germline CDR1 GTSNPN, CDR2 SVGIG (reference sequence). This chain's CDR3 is CAWTYGRGSVYEQYF. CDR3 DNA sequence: TGTGCCTGGACCTACGGACGGGGGTCTGTCTACGAGCAGTACTTC.

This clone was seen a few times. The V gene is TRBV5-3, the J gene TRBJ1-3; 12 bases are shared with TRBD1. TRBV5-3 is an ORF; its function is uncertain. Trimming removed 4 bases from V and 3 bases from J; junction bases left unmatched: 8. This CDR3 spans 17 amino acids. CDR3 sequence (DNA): TGTGCCAGAAGCAAAAGGGACAGGGGGCCGTATGGAAACACCATATATTTT. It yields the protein CARSKRDRGPYGNTIYF.

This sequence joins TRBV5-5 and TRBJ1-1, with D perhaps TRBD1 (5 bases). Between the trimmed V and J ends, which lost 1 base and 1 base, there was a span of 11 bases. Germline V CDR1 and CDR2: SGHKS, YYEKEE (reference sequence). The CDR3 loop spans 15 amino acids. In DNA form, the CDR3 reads TGTGCCAGCAGCTTGTCGGGGGGTGCGAACACTGAAGCTTTCTTT. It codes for CASSLSGGANTEAFF.

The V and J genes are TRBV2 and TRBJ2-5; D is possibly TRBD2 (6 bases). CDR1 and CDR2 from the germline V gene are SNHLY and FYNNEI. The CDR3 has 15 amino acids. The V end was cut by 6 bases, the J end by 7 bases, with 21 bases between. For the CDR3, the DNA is TGTGCCAGCAGCGTCGGGAGACAGCCACCAGGGACCCAGTACTTC. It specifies CASSVGRQPPGTQYF.

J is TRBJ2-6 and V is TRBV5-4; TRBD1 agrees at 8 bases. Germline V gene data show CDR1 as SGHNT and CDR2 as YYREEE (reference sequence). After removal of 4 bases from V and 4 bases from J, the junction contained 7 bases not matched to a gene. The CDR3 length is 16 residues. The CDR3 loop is CASSPPQGAGANVLTF. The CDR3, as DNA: TGTGCCAGCAGCCCCCCCCAGGGGGCGGGGGCCAACGTCCTGACTTTC.

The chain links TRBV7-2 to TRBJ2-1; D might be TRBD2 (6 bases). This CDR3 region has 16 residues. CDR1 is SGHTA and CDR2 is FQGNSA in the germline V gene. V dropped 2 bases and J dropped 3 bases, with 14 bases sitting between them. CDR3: CASSLRQSGGYNEQFF. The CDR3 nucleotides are TGTGCCAGCAGCTTACGACAATCCGGGGGCTACAATGAGCAGTTCTTC.

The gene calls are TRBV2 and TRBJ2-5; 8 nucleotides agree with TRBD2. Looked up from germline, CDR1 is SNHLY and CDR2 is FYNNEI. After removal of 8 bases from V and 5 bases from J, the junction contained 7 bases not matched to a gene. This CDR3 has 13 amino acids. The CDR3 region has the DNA TGTGCCAGCCGTCAGGCGGGAGGTGAGACCCAGTACTTC. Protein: CASRQAGGETQYF. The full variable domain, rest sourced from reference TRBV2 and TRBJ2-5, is EPEVTQTPSHQVTQMGQEVILRCVPISNHLYFYWYRQILGQKVEFLVSFYNNEISEKSEIFDDQFSVERPDGSNFTLKIRSTKLEDSAMYFCASRQAGGETQYFGPGTRLLVL.

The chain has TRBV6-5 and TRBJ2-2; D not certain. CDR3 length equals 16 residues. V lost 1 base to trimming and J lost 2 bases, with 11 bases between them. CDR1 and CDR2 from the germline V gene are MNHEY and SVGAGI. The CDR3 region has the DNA TGTGCCAGCAGTTACTTAGCCTCTCCCAACACCGGGGAGCTGTTTTTT. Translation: CASSYLASPNTGELFF.

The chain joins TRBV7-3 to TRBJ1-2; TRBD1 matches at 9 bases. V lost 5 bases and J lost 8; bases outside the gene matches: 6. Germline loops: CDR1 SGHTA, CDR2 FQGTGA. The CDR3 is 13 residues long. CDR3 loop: CASSHRDREGYTF. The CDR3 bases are TGTGCCAGCAGCCACCGGGACAGGGAGGGCTACACCTTC. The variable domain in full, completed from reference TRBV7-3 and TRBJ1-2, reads GAGVSQTPSNKVTEKGKYVELRCDPISGHTALYWYRQSLGQGPEFLIYFQGTGAADDSGLPNDRFFAVRPEGSVSTLKIQRTERGDSAVYLCASSHRDREGYTFGSGTRLTVV.

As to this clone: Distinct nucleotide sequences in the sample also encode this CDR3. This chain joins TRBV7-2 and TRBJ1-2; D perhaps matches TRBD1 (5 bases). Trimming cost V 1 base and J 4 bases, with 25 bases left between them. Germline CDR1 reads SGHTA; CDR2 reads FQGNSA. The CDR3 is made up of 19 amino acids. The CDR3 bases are TGTGCCAGCAGCTTAGGTAACCCTTCTACGGGGGGGTACCTCTATGGCTACACCTTC. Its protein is CASSLGNPSTGGYLYGYTF.

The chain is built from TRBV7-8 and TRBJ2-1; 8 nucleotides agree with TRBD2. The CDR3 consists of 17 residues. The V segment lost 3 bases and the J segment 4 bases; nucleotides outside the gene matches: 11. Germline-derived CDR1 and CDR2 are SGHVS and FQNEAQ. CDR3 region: CASSLASGREAYNEQFF. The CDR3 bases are TGTGCCAGCAGCTTGGCCAGTGGGCGGGAGGCTTACAATGAGCAGTTCTTC.

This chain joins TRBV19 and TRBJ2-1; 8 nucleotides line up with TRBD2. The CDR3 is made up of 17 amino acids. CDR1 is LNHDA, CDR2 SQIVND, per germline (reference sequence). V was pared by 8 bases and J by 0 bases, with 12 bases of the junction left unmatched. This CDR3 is CASGGELAVSSYNEQFF. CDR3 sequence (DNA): TGTGCCAGTGGGGGGGAACTAGCGGTTAGCTCCTACAATGAGCAGTTCTTC.

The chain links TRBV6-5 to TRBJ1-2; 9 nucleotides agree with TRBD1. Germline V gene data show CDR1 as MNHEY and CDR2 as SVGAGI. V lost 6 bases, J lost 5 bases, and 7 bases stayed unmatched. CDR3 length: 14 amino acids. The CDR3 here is CASRLAGQGYGYTF. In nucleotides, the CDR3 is TGTGCCAGCAGATTAGCGGGACAGGGTTATGGCTACACCTTC.